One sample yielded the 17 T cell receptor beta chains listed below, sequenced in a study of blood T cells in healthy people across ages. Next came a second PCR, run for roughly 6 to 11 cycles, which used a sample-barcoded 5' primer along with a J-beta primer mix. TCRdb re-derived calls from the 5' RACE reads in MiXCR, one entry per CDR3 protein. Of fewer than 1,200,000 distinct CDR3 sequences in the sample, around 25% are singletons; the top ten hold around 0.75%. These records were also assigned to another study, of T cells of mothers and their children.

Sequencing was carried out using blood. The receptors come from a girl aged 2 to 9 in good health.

In DNA form, the CDR3 reads TGTGCCAGCACCTCAGGGGGGGCTGAGCAGTTCTTC. Translating it yields CASTSGGAEQFF. V usage is TRBV14 and J usage is TRBJ2-5; the D call may be TRBD1 or TRBD2 (7 bases each). The J call is doubtful: the DNA matches TRBJ2-1 better. The length of the CDR3 is 12 residues. Germline values: CDR1 SGHDN, CDR2 FVKESK.

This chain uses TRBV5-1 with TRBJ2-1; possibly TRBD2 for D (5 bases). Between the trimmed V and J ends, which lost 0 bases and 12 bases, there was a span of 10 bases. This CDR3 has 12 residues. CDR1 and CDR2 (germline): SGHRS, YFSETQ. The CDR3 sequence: CASSLGGYRQFF. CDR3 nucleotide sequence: TGCGCCAGCAGCTTGGGCGGGTATAGGCAGTTCTTC.

CDR3 DNA sequence: TGTGCCAGTAGTATCGAGCCGGGACTCGAGCAGTTCTTC. Translated, it gives CASSIEPGLEQFF. The genes are TRBV19 and TRBJ2-1; D perhaps matches TRBD2 (6 bases). Trimming pared 3 bases from V and 10 bases from J, leaving 13 bases between. Germline CDR1 LNHDA, CDR2 SQIVND (reference sequence). The CDR3 is 13 amino acids.

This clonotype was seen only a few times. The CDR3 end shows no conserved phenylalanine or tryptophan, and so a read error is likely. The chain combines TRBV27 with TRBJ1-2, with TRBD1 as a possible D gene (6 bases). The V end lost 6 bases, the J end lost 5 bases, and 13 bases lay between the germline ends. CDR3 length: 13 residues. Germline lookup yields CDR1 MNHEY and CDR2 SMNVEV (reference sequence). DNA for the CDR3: TGTGCCAGCAGACCGGACAGAGCATATGGCTACACCCTC. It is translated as CASRPDRAYGYTL.

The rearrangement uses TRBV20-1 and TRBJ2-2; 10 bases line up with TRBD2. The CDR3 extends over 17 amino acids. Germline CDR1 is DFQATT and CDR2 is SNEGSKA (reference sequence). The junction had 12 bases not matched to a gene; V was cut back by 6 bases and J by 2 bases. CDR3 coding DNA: TGCAGTGCCCAACCTTTGTTAGCGGGAGGTAACACCGGGGAGCTGTTTTTT. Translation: CSAQPLLAGGNTGELFF.

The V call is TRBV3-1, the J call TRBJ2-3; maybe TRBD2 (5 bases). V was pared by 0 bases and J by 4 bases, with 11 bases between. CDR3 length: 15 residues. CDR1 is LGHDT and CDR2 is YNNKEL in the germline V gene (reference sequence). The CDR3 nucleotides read TGTGCCAGCAGCCAAGATTTAAGCGGCGCAGATACGCAGTATTTT. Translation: CASSQDLSGADTQYF.

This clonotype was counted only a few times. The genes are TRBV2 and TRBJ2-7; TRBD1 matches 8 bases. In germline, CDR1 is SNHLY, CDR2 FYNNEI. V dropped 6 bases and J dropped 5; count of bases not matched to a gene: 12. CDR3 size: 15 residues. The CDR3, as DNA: TGTGCCAGCAGCCCCGGGGGACAGGCTTACGACGAGCAGTACTTC. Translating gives CASSPGGQAYDEQYF.

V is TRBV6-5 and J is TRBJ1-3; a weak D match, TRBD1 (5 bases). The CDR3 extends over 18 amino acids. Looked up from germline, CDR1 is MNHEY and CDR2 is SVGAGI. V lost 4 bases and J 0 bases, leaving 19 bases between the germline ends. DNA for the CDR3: TGTGCCAGCAGTTTCAGAACGGGACGTCCGAGCTCTGGAAACACCATATATTTT. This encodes CASSFRTGRPSSGNTIYF.

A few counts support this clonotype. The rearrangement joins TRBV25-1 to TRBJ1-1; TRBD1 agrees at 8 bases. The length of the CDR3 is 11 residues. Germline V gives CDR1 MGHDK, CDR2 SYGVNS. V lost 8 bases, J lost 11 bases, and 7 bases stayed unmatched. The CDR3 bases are TGTGCCAGCCTAGGGACAGGCGGCGCTTTCTTT. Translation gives CASLGTGGAFF.

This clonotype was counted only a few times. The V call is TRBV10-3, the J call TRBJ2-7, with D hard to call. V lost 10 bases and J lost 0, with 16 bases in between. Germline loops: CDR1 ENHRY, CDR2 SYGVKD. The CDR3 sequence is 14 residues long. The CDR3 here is CATKLQASSYEQYF. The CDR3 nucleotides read TGTGCCACCAAACTGCAGGCGTCCTCCTACGAGCAGTACTTC.

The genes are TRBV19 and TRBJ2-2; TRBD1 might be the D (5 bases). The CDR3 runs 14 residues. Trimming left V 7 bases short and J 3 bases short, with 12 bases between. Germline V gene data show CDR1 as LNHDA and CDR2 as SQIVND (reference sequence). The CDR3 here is CASTDSRDTGELFF. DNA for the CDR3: TGTGCCAGTACCGACAGTCGAGACACCGGGGAGCTGTTTTTT.

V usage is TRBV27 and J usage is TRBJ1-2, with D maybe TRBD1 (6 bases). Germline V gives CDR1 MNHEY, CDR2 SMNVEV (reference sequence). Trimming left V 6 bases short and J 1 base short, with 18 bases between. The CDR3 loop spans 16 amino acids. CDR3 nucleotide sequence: TGTGCCAGCAGGCCCCGGTCTTGGGGGCTTAACTATGGCTACACCTTC. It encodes CASRPRSWGLNYGYTF.

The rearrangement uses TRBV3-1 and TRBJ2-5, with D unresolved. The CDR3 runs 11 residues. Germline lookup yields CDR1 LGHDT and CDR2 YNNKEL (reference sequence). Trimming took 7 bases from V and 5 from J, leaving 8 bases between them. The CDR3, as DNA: TGTGCCAGCATCTCAAGGGAGACCCAGTACTTC. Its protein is CASISRETQYF.

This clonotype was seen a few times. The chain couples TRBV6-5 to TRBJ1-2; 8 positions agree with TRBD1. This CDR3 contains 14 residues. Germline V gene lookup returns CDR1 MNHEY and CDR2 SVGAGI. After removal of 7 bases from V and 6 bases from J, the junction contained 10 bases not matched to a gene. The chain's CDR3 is CASIATTGENGYTF. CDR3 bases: TGTGCCAGCATCGCGACGACAGGGGAAAATGGCTACACCTTC.

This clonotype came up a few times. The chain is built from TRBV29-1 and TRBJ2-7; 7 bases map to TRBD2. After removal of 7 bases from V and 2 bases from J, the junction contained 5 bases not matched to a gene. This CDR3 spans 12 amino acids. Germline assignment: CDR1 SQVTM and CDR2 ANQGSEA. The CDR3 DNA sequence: TGCAGCGCTCTTACTAGCGCCTACGAGCAGTACTTC. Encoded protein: CSALTSAYEQYF.

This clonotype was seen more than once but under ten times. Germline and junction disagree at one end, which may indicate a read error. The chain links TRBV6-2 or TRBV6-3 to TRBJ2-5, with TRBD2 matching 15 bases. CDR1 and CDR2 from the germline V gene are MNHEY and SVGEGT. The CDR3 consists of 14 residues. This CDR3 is CASSAGTSGRFRFF. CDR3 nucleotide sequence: TGTGCCAGCAGCGCCGGGACTAGCGGGAGGTTTCGGTTCTTC.

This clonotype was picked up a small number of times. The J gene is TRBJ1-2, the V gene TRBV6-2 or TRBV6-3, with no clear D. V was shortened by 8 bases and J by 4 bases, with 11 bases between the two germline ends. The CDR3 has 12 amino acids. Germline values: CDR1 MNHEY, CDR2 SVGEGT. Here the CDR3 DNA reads TGTGCCAGCCGGGATGGATTCTATGGCTACACCTTC. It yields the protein CASRDGFYGYTF.